These 30 T cell receptor beta chains were all obtained from the same sample, sequenced in a study of identical twins. Each CDR3 protein is one row after TCRdb ran MiXCR on the 5' RACE reads. The sample shows 470,000 or so distinct CDR3 sequences, roughly a quarter of them seen only once. The same data also went into a second study, on T cells expressing NK-cell markers.

Sequenced: CD4+ T cells sorted from blood. All receptors derive from a woman between 18 and 30 years old in good health.

This clonotype has only a few counts. This sequence joins TRBV20-1 and TRBJ2-1; TRBD1 matches 10 bases. The germline V gene encodes CDR1 DFQATT and CDR2 SNEGSKA (reference sequence). The V and J ends lost 5 bases and 8 bases, in that order; junction bases with no gene match: 12. The CDR3 is 15 amino acids. CDR3: CSALPLGQGMHEQFF. CDR3 sequence (DNA): TGCAGTGCTCTCCCCCTGGGACAGGGGATGCATGAGCAGTTCTTC.

V and J are TRBV6-1 and TRBJ2-3; weak D call: TRBD1 (6 bases). The CDR3 has 14 residues. The ends were cut back, 4 bases at V and 6 bases at J, with 14 bases in the middle. CDR1 is MNHNS, CDR2 SASEGT, per germline. CDR3 residues: CASSVAGESDTQYF. The CDR3 nucleotides read TGTGCCAGCAGTGTGGCAGGGGAGTCCGATACGCAGTATTTT.

The rearrangement uses TRBV5-5 and TRBJ2-1; TRBD2 agrees at 7 bases. The junction had 9 bases not matched to a gene; V was cut back by 3 bases and J by 3 bases. The CDR3 is made up of 16 amino acids. Germline CDR1 SGHKS, CDR2 YYEKEE (reference sequence). The CDR3 reads CASSSQGLTNYNEQFF. Here the CDR3 DNA reads TGTGCCAGCAGCTCCCAGGGACTAACAAACTACAATGAGCAGTTCTTC.

Many counts were recorded for this clonotype. The chain employs TRBV12-3 or TRBV12-4 and TRBJ1-1, with D tentatively TRBD1 (5 bases). V was trimmed by 7 bases and J by 3 bases, leaving 18 bases between them. This CDR3 has 15 residues. As DNA, the CDR3 is TGTGCCAGCAACTTGGGCATCCTGGGGGACACTGAAGCTTTCTTT. It encodes CASNLGILGDTEAFF.

The sample holds a few counts of this clonotype. This chain joins TRBV7-2 and TRBJ2-7; TRBD2 aligns across 8 bases. The CDR3 is made up of 14 amino acids. V lost 2 bases and J lost 7; bases outside the gene matches: 7. CDR1 and CDR2 from the germline V gene are SGHTA and FQGNSA. The CDR3 DNA reads as TGTGCCAGCAGCTTACGCGTCACGGGGGGGGAGCAGTACTTC. It translates to CASSLRVTGGEQYF.

This clonotype was seen a handful of times. The chain employs TRBV25-1 and TRBJ1-1; D not resolved. Germline CDR1 is MGHDK and CDR2 is SYGVNS. Trimming removed 7 bases at V and 3 bases at J, with 18 bases between. CDR3 length equals 15 residues. The CDR3 protein is CASIGRVSVYTEAFF. The CDR3 bases are TGTGCCAGCATTGGAAGGGTATCGGTTTACACTGAAGCTTTCTTT.

The chain joins TRBV18 to TRBJ2-2; tentatively, D is TRBD2 (7 bases). The V gene's germline CDR1 is KGHSH and CDR2 LQKENI. V was cut by 1 base and J by 3 bases, with 12 bases left in between. The CDR3 spans 16 residues. The CDR3 protein is CASSPLQGRDTGELFF. CDR3 sequence (DNA): TGTGCCAGCTCACCACTCCAGGGGAGGGACACCGGGGAGCTGTTTTTT.

V usage is TRBV30 and J usage is TRBJ2-5; D gene uncertain. Per germline, CDR1 GTSNPN and CDR2 SVGIG (reference sequence). Trimming left V 2 bases short and J 4 bases short, with 5 bases between. The CDR3 has 11 amino acids. The CDR3 DNA reads as TGTGCCTGGAGTCTGGGAGAGACCCAGTACTTC. The encoded protein is CAWSLGETQYF.

The chain combines TRBV29-1 with TRBJ2-1; 9 bases are shared with TRBD2. V shed 4 bases, J shed 3 bases, and the junction held 10 bases outside the gene matches. This CDR3 contains 16 residues. CDR1 and CDR2 from the germline V gene are SQVTM and ANQGSEA. The CDR3 DNA is TGCAGCGTTGTACCCAGGACTAGCGCAGACTACAATGAGCAGTTCTTC. It yields the protein CSVVPRTSADYNEQFF.

The CDR3 nucleotides read TGTGCCAGTAGTTCGAACAGGGAAGGCTACACCTTC. This encodes CASSSNREGYTF. This rearrangement joins TRBV19 to TRBJ1-2; possibly TRBD1 for D (6 bases). Germline V gene sequence: CDR1 LNHDA, CDR2 SQIVND (reference sequence). Between the trimmed V and J ends, which lost 5 bases and 8 bases, there was a span of 12 bases. This CDR3 comprises 12 residues.

This sequence joins TRBV12-3 or TRBV12-4 and TRBJ1-1; maybe TRBD1 (6 bases). V dropped 5 bases and J dropped 10 bases, with 23 bases sitting between them. The CDR3 length is 15 residues. The CDR3 spells CASSPGQGLPPPAFF. The CDR3 bases are TGTGCCAGCAGTCCGGGGCAGGGGCTCCCACCCCCAGCTTTCTTT.

This clonotype was detected a few times. For the CDR3, the DNA is TGCAGTGCACCCCGGCAGGGACAAGAGACCCAGTACTTC. Its protein is CSAPRQGQETQYF. The chain carries TRBV20-1 and TRBJ2-5; the D gene is possibly TRBD1 (5 bases). CDR1 and CDR2 from the germline V gene are DFQATT and SNEGSKA (reference sequence). The V end was cut by 6 bases, the J end by 2 bases, with 13 bases between. The CDR3 is made up of 13 amino acids.

The chain carries TRBV7-2 and TRBJ2-7; 14 bases align to TRBD2. V shed 4 bases, J shed 7 bases, and the junction held 6 bases outside the gene matches. This CDR3 contains 15 residues. Germline-derived CDR1 and CDR2 are SGHTA and FQGNSA. CDR3 amino acids: CASSSGTSGRGEQYF. As DNA, the CDR3 is TGTGCCAGCAGCTCCGGGACTAGCGGGAGAGGAGAGCAGTACTTC.

This clonotype was recorded a few times. The chain carries TRBV5-1 and TRBJ2-3, with D possibly being TRBD2 (6 bases). Germline loops: CDR1 SGHRS, CDR2 YFSETQ. Trimming took 7 bases from V and 5 from J, leaving 17 bases between them. This CDR3 contains 14 residues. CDR3 sequence reads: CASDPGGSGDTQYF. The CDR3, as DNA: TGCGCCAGCGACCCTGGTGGTAGCGGAGATACGCAGTATTTT.

This clonotype was picked up a small number of times. The rearrangement uses TRBV7-2 and TRBJ2-7, with D uncertain. The germline V gene has CDR1 SGHTA and CDR2 FQGNSA. V dropped 2 bases and J dropped 1 base, with 12 bases sitting between them. This CDR3 region has 15 residues. CDR3 nucleotides: TGTGCCAGCAGCTTACACGGAAAAAATTCCTACGAGCAGTACTTC. This codes for CASSLHGKNSYEQYF.

This chain uses TRBV6-5 with TRBJ2-7; D possibly matches TRBD1 or TRBD2 (5 bases each). There are 16 residues in the CDR3. Germline V lookup: CDR1 MNHEY, CDR2 SVGAGI. V lost 0 bases and J lost 2, with 14 bases in between. This CDR3 reads CASSYSGTDETYEQYF. The CDR3 DNA reads TGTGCCAGCAGTTACTCCGGGACGGATGAGACCTACGAGCAGTACTTC.

This sequence joins TRBV2 and TRBJ2-7; 10 nucleotides match TRBD2. This CDR3 region has 14 residues. V was clipped by 6 bases and J by 6 bases; unmatched bases: 8. Germline CDR1 and CDR2: SNHLY and FYNNEI. This CDR3 is CASSARTSGGEQYF. CDR3 DNA: TGTGCCAGCAGCGCTCGGACTAGCGGAGGCGAGCAGTACTTC.

Only a few counts were recorded for this clonotype. J is TRBJ2-1 and V is TRBV7-9; 7 nucleotides align to TRBD1. CDR3 length equals 14 residues. Germline lookup yields CDR1 SEHNR and CDR2 FQNEAQ (reference sequence). V shed 6 bases, J shed 7 bases, and the junction held 9 bases outside the gene matches. The CDR3 loop is CASRVTGTENEQFF. CDR3 nucleotides: TGTGCCAGCAGGGTGACCGGGACAGAAAATGAGCAGTTCTTC.

The V and J genes are TRBV24-1 and TRBJ2-1; D might be TRBD2 (5 bases). In germline, CDR1 is KGHDR, CDR2 SFDVKD. The CDR3 has 12 residues. The V end was cut by 1 base, the J end by 13 bases, with 10 bases between. The CDR3 sequence: CATSDFSGSQFF. The CDR3 DNA reads TGTGCCACCAGTGATTTTTCGGGGAGCCAGTTCTTC.

In this sample, this clonotype turned up a few times. The rearrangement links TRBV7-3 to TRBJ2-1; TRBD2 matches at 8 bases. The V and J ends lost 3 bases and 4 bases, in that order; junction bases with no gene match: 5. The CDR3 length is 15 residues. From germline, CDR1 is SGHTA and CDR2 FQGTGA. CDR3 nucleotides: TGTGCCAGCAGCTTCGACGGGGGGGTTTACAATGAGCAGTTCTTC. Its translation: CASSFDGGVYNEQFF.

The V and J genes are TRBV6-5 and TRBJ1-2; 10 bases map to TRBD1. CDR1 and CDR2 (germline): MNHEY, SVGAGI. This CDR3 region has 12 residues. The J segment lost 4 bases and the V segment lost 10 bases, leaving 3 bases of the junction unmatched. CDR3 region: CATRTGGYGYTF. As DNA, the CDR3 is TGTGCCACCAGGACAGGGGGCTATGGCTACACCTTC.

In its sample, this clonotype was seen once. This chain joins TRBV12-3 or TRBV12-4 and TRBJ2-7; 8 nucleotides agree with TRBD1. The CDR3 sequence is 14 residues long. J lost 5 bases, V lost 5 bases, and 8 bases had no gene match. CDR3 nucleotides: TGTGCCAGCAGTCCGACAGGGGTAAGGGACGAGCAGTACTTC. Translating it yields CASSPTGVRDEQYF.

This chain links TRBV6-1 with TRBJ2-5; TRBD2 agrees at 9 bases. The V gene end was trimmed by 4 bases and the J gene end by 5 bases; junction bases not matched to a gene: 8. Per germline, CDR1 MNHNS and CDR2 SASEGT. The CDR3 has 15 amino acids. This chain's CDR3 is CASSGAGGLMETQYF. The CDR3 DNA follows: TGTGCCAGCAGTGGGGCGGGGGGGCTAATGGAGACCCAGTACTTC.

This clonotype has more than one count but fewer than ten. The rearrangement uses TRBV20-1 and TRBJ2-7; D is unresolved. The V end lost 7 bases, the J end lost 3 bases, and 16 bases lay between the germline ends. The CDR3 covers 13 residues. Per the germline V gene, CDR1 is DFQATT and CDR2 is SNEGSKA (reference sequence). The CDR3 region is CSVGGEAFYEQYF. The CDR3 DNA follows: TGCAGTGTGGGTGGAGAAGCCTTCTACGAGCAGTACTTC.

The gene calls are TRBV5-1 and TRBJ2-1; TRBD2 matches 13 bases. The CDR3 totals 15 residues. Losses at the gene ends were 4 bases for V and 7 bases for J; bases not matched to a gene: 5. Germline values: CDR1 SGHRS, CDR2 YFSETQ. CDR3 coding DNA: TGCGCCAGCAGCCCGGGACTAGCGGGAACAAATGAGCAGTTCTTC. This codes for CASSPGLAGTNEQFF.

This clonotype has just a few counts. The chain combines TRBV20-1 with TRBJ2-2; 9 nucleotides agree with TRBD1. From germline, CDR1 is DFQATT and CDR2 SNEGSKA (reference sequence). This CDR3 is 15 amino acids long. The ends lost 3 bases at V and 9 bases at J; junction bases unmatched: 11. This CDR3 reads CSARGHRGRERELFF. In DNA, the CDR3 is TGCAGTGCTAGGGGGCACAGGGGGCGTGAAAGGGAGCTGTTTTTT.

CDR3 sequence reads: CASSSDGTPNTGELFF. CDR3 DNA sequence: TGTGCCAGCAGTTCTGACGGGACGCCCAACACCGGGGAGCTGTTTTTT. The chain carries TRBV2 and TRBJ2-2; D is tentatively TRBD1 or TRBD2 (5 bases each). This CDR3 region has 16 residues. V gave up 5 bases and J gave up 2 bases, with 15 bases separating them. The germline gives CDR1 SNHLY, CDR2 FYNNEI.

This clonotype was detected only a few times. The J gene is TRBJ2-3, the V gene TRBV12-3 or TRBV12-4, with D perhaps TRBD1 or TRBD2 (6 bases each). The CDR3 length is 15 residues. V gave up 5 bases and J gave up 8 bases, with 20 bases separating them. The CDR3 spells CASSLTGATVGTQYF. The CDR3 region has the DNA TGTGCCAGCAGTCTTACGGGGGCTACCGTGGGTACGCAGTATTTT.

The CDR3 loop reads CSAPPRGPSTDTQYF. CDR3 coding DNA: TGCAGTGCTCCACCGAGGGGCCCTAGCACAGATACGCAGTATTTT. This sequence joins TRBV20-1 and TRBJ2-3; D might be TRBD1 or TRBD2, each matching 5 bases. Trimming stripped 5 bases from V and 0 bases from J, with 15 bases between. The CDR3 sequence is 15 residues long. CDR1 is DFQATT, CDR2 SNEGSKA, per germline (reference sequence).

This clonotype was detected a few times. The rearrangement joins TRBV10-3 to TRBJ2-7, with 8 bases fitting TRBD1. The junction had 15 bases not matched to a gene; V was cut back by 8 bases and J by 3 bases. In germline, CDR1 is ENHRY, CDR2 SYGVKD. The CDR3 has 16 amino acids. The DNA for the CDR3 is TGTGCCATCTCCGGGACAGGTCCAGGAGCTAGCTACGAGCAGTACTTC. Encoded protein: CAISGTGPGASYEQYF.